These 6 T cell receptor beta chains were all obtained from the same sample, sequenced in a study of CD8+ T cells in alopecia areata. Reverse transcribed after extraction, RNA yielded cDNA as the sequencing template. The method was immunoSEQ multiplex PCR; TCRdb's version includes in-frame clones alone and lacks a portion of them. The sample consists of 110,000 to 150,000 clones, less than 65% of them appearing once. Sequenced input: CD8+ T cells sorted from blood. The receptor set was obtained from a human donor in good health.

This clone was counted between two and nine times. This chain uses TRBV14 with TRBJ2-1; D is possibly TRBD1 or TRBD2 (5 bases each). The CDR3 has 18 residues. V lost 0 bases and J lost 0, with 15 bases in between. The V gene's germline CDR1 is SGHDN and CDR2 FVKESK. The CDR3 loop is CASSQDMGRLYSYNEQFF. CDR3 nucleotide sequence: TGTGCCAGCAGCCAAGATATGGGACGCCTATACTCCTACAATGAGCAGTTCTTC.

In its sample, this clone was seen a few times. The chain is built from TRBV11-2 and TRBJ2-5, with D uncertain. The V gene's germline CDR1 is SGHAT and CDR2 FQNNGV. Trimming left V 8 bases short and J 4 bases short, with 14 bases between. This CDR3 is 13 amino acids long. CDR3 residues: CASLGPAGETQYF. CDR3 DNA: TGTGCCAGCCTGGGCCCTGCAGGAGAGACCCAGTACTTC.

The chain employs TRBV27 and TRBJ2-7; D remains ambiguous. The germline V and J ends were trimmed by 2 bases and 4 bases, with 12 bases remaining between them. From germline, CDR1 is MNHEY and CDR2 SMNVEV (reference sequence). The CDR3 extends over 14 amino acids. CDR3 region: CASSLSPLGYEQYF. The CDR3 bases are TGTGCCAGCAGTTTAAGTCCGCTGGGGTACGAGCAGTACTTC.

The chain employs TRBV6-5 and TRBJ2-5; weak D call: TRBD1 (5 bases). V gave up 8 bases and J gave up 1 base, with 8 bases separating them. The CDR3 spans 12 residues. Germline V gives CDR1 MNHEY, CDR2 SVGAGI. The CDR3 sequence: CASGAFQETQYF. As DNA, the CDR3 is TGTGCCAGCGGGGCATTCCAAGAGACCCAGTACTTC.

V is TRBV6-6 and J is TRBJ2-3; the match to TRBD1 covers 7 bases. J lost 4 bases, V lost 2 bases, and 3 bases had no gene match. The germline V gene has CDR1 MNHNY and CDR2 SVGAGI (reference sequence). The CDR3 length is 14 residues. The CDR3 DNA follows: TGTGCCAGCAGTTACGGACAGGTTCCAGATACGCAGTATTTT. Translated: CASSYGQVPDTQYF.

The rearrangement joins TRBV7-9 to TRBJ2-3, with D unresolved. The V gene's germline CDR1 is SEHNR and CDR2 FQNEAQ (reference sequence). The CDR3 contains 11 residues. V gave up 4 bases and J gave up 6 bases, with 5 bases separating them. As DNA, the CDR3 is TGTGCCAGCAGCTATGGGGATACGCAGTATTTT. Residues: CASSYGDTQYF. Variable domain in full (rest from reference TRBV7-9 and TRBJ2-3): DTGVSQNPRHKITKRGQNVTFRCDPISEHNRLYWYRQTLGQGPEFLTYFQNEAQLEKSRLLSDRFSAERPKGSFSTLEIQRTEQGDSAMYLCASSYGDTQYFGPGTRLTVL.